The T cell receptor beta chain under discussion was sequenced for a study of shared clonotypes between healthy human individuals. Naive CD8 isolation took CD45RO-negative cells positively selected for CCR7 and excluded terminally differentiated effector memory CD45RA+ cells. From germline, CDR1 is SGDLS and CDR2 YYNGEE. This CDR3 comprises 12 residues. Trimming cost V 3 bases and J 7 bases, with 7 bases left between them. Each subset's genomic DNA was shared equally among a number of immunoSEQ plates. On sorted subsets, replicate PCRs used 200 to 250 ng DNA, or 25,000 to 35,000 T cell genomes. Some clones are missing from TCRdb's copy, which holds only in-frame ones; the method was immunoSEQ multiplex PCR. Seen here are about 2 million clones, approximately 94% observed once, and the top ten hold 0.85% to 1.2%.

The chain uses TRBV9 and TRBJ2-2; D unclear. The origin of this receptor is a man aged 18 to 35 in good health. The sample consisted of naive CD8+ T cells sorted from blood. CDR3 sequence (DNA): TGTGCCAGCAGCGCAATAGGCGGGGAGCTGTTTTTT. Its translation is CASSAIGGELFF.